Shown below are 22 T cell receptor beta chains from a single sample sequenced in a study of blood T cells in healthy people across ages. With a J-beta primer mix and a sample-barcoded 5' primer, a second PCR ran about 7 to 12 cycles. TCRdb fed the 5' RACE reads into MiXCR, producing one record per CDR3 protein. This sample has 1.2 million to 1.5 million distinct CDR3 sequences; roughly 60% occur once, and the top ten carry about 6.7%. The sequencing sample was made of blood. Receptor source: a man aged 18 to 30 in good health.

The chain links TRBV5-1 to TRBJ2-7; D is possibly TRBD2 (5 bases). V was shortened by 0 bases and J by 5 bases, with 12 bases between the two germline ends. This CDR3 spans 14 amino acids. Germline values: CDR1 SGHRS, CDR2 YFSETQ. The CDR3 is CASSLDPTIDEQYF. CDR3 nucleotide sequence: TGCGCCAGCAGCTTGGATCCGACTATCGACGAGCAGTACTTC. Drawing the rest from reference TRBV5-1 and TRBJ2-7, the complete variable domain is KAGVTQTPRYLIKTRGQQVTLSCSPISGHRSVSWYQQTPGQGLQFLFEYFSETQRNKGNFPGRFSGRQFSNSRSEMNVSTLELGDSALYLCASSLDPTIDEQYFGPGTRLTVT.

This rearrangement joins TRBV25-1 to TRBJ2-3, with D perhaps matching TRBD2 (6 bases). This CDR3 region has 18 residues. Per the germline V gene, CDR1 is MGHDK and CDR2 is SYGVNS. Trimming took off 1 base at V and 0 bases at J, with 17 bases between the two ends. The CDR3 DNA sequence: TGTGCCAGCAGTGAATCCTCTAGGCTGGCGGGGAGCACAGATACGCAGTATTTT. Protein sequence: CASSESSRLAGSTDTQYF. The whole variable domain, filled in from reference TRBV25-1 and TRBJ2-3, reads EADIYQTPRYLVIGTGKKITLECSQTMGHDKMYWYQQDPGMELHLIHYSYGVNSTEKGDLSSESTVSRIRTEHFPLTLESARPSHTSQYLCASSESSRLAGSTDTQYFGPGTRLTVL.

This clonotype has a handful of counts. V and J are TRBV5-1 and TRBJ2-7; 7 bases line up with TRBD2. The germline CDR1 and CDR2 sequences are SGHRS and YFSETQ. Losses at the gene ends were 6 bases for V and 3 bases for J; bases not matched to a gene: 12. The CDR3 consists of 15 residues. CDR3 amino acids: CASTSSGVRGYEQYF. As DNA, the CDR3 is TGCGCCAGCACGAGCAGCGGGGTCAGAGGCTACGAGCAGTACTTC.

The V call is TRBV4-2, the J call TRBJ1-2; D remains ambiguous. V was cut by 4 bases and J by 6 bases, with 12 bases left in between. The CDR3 length is 13 residues. Germline V gene data show CDR1 as LGHNA and CDR2 as YNFKEQ. CDR3 nucleotide sequence: TGTGCCAGCAGCCCGTCGCGTGTCCATGGCTACACCTTC. This sequence encodes CASSPSRVHGYTF.

This clonotype occurred a few times. This chain joins TRBV7-8 and TRBJ2-4, with TRBD2 matching 8 bases. The J call may be faulty, since TRBJ2-7 better matches the DNA end. The length of the CDR3 is 14 residues. Germline V lookup: CDR1 SGHVS, CDR2 FQNEAQ. The CDR3 DNA sequence: TGTGCCAGCGTAGCGGGGAGTGGTACCTACGAGCAGTACTTC. It yields the protein CASVAGSGTYEQYF.

The rearrangement links TRBV29-1 to TRBJ2-7; weak D call: TRBD2 (6 bases). The CDR3 runs to 14 residues. Germline CDR1 and CDR2: SQVTM and ANQGSEA. Trimming removed 4 bases at V and 3 bases at J, with 16 bases between. CDR3 sequence (DNA): TGCAGCGTTGTTTGGGGGGAGAATCACTACGAGCAGTACTTC. Translating gives CSVVWGENHYEQYF.

V and J are TRBV27 and TRBJ2-1, with D perhaps matching TRBD2 (6 bases). CDR1 MNHEY and CDR2 SMNVEV come from the germline V gene (reference sequence). V gave up 5 bases and J gave up 9 bases, with 17 bases separating them. The CDR3 is 14 residues long. The CDR3 DNA sequence: TGTGCCAGCAGTCCCGGAGGGCTAGTTGGTGAGCAGTTCTTC. Translation: CASSPGGLVGEQFF.

The rearrangement links TRBV12-3 or TRBV12-4 to TRBJ2-5; D possibly corresponds to TRBD2 (5 bases). V lost 5 bases, J lost 5 bases, and 18 bases lay in between. The CDR3 is 15 amino acids. CDR3 nucleotide sequence: TGTGCCAGCAGTCGTCCAGAGGGTCAGAAGGAGACCCAGTACTTC. It translates to CASSRPEGQKETQYF.

This sequence joins TRBV11-2 and TRBJ1-1; D is unclear. The CDR3 covers 12 residues. Germline V gene data show CDR1 as SGHAT and CDR2 as FQNNGV. Trimming removed 2 bases from V and 7 bases from J, with 8 bases in between. The CDR3 nucleotides read TGTGCCAGCAGCTTACCCCAAATTGAAGCTTTCTTT. Its protein is CASSLPQIEAFF.

The chain recombines TRBV4-1 with TRBJ1-3; 12 bases are a match to TRBD1. With V trimmed by 3 bases and J by 8 bases, 8 bases remained unmatched. The CDR3 runs 16 residues. Germline V gene data show CDR1 as MGHRA and CDR2 as YSYEKL. CDR3 loop: CASSHDPGQGADTIYF. CDR3 sequence (DNA): TGCGCCAGCAGCCACGATCCGGGACAGGGGGCAGACACCATATATTTT.

CDR3: CASSQDQLATQETQYF. The CDR3 DNA reads as TGCGCCAGCAGCCAAGACCAACTAGCAACCCAAGAGACCCAGTACTTC. This chain connects TRBV4-1 to TRBJ2-5; weak D call: TRBD2 (6 bases). Trimming stripped 0 bases from V and 1 base from J, with 12 bases between. The V gene's germline CDR1 is MGHRA and CDR2 YSYEKL. The CDR3 has 16 amino acids.

The rearrangement uses TRBV4-1 and TRBJ1-6; D not resolved. Germline assignment: CDR1 MGHRA and CDR2 YSYEKL. This CDR3 has 17 residues. Trimming took 4 bases from V and 4 from J, leaving 17 bases between them. The CDR3 coding sequence is TGCGCCAGCAGCCTCTCCCGGGAAAGGACGTATAATTCACCCCTCCACTTT. Protein product: CASSLSRERTYNSPLHF.

J is TRBJ2-7 and V is TRBV7-9, with 12 bases that match TRBD2. The germline gives CDR1 SEHNR, CDR2 FQNEAQ (reference sequence). The CDR3 extends over 17 amino acids. V gave up 4 bases and J gave up 1 base; unmatched junction bases: 8. The CDR3 loop is CASSSGLAGRFSYEQYF. CDR3 coding DNA: TGTGCCAGCAGCTCCGGACTAGCGGGACGGTTTTCCTACGAGCAGTACTTC.

The chain has TRBV15 and TRBJ1-2; D is unresolved. The CDR3 covers 13 residues. V was pared by 0 bases and J by 7 bases, with 9 bases between. Germline CDR1 is LNHNV and CDR2 is YYDKDF (reference sequence). The CDR3 nucleotides are TGTGCCACCAGCAGAGATGGGGAGAGTGGCTACACCTTC. Its protein product is CATSRDGESGYTF.

CDR3 loop: CASSQDRGSSYNSPLHF. The CDR3 nucleotides are TGTGCCAGCAGCCAAGATAGAGGGAGCTCCTATAATTCACCCCTCCACTTT. The V and J genes are TRBV14 and TRBJ1-6; no reliable D call. CDR3 size: 17 residues. The V and J ends lost 0 bases and 0 bases respectively, with 9 bases between them. The germline CDR1 and CDR2 sequences are SGHDN and FVKESK.

The chain is built from TRBV20-1 and TRBJ2-3; 8 bases are shared with TRBD2. The CDR3 loop spans 15 amino acids. The V segment lost 2 bases and the J segment 2 bases; nucleotides outside the gene matches: 6. Germline V lookup: CDR1 DFQATT, CDR2 SNEGSKA (reference sequence). DNA for the CDR3: TGCAGTGCTAGATCCAGCGGGGGAACCACAGATACGCAGTATTTT. Protein: CSARSSGGTTDTQYF.

Ten or more counts support this clonotype. J is TRBJ1-1 and V is TRBV6-4; D gene uncertain. The CDR3 loop spans 13 amino acids. V lost 4 bases to trimming and J lost 1 base, with 7 bases between them. Germline lookup yields CDR1 MRHNA and CDR2 SNTAGT. In DNA, the CDR3 is TGTGCCAGCAGTGCAGAGGAGAACACTGAAGCTTTCTTT. It encodes CASSAEENTEAFF.

This chain uses TRBV29-1 with TRBJ2-5; weak D call: TRBD2 (6 bases). V lost 6 bases and J lost 1, with 18 bases in between. Looked up from germline, CDR1 is SQVTM and CDR2 is ANQGSEA. The CDR3 spans 15 residues. For the CDR3, the DNA is TGCAGCGTCTATGGAACAACTAGCACCCAAGAGACCCAGTACTTC. Translated: CSVYGTTSTQETQYF.

The rearrangement uses TRBV9 and TRBJ2-5; 7 nucleotides match TRBD2. The CDR3 is 15 amino acids. Germline V CDR1 and CDR2: SGDLS, YYNGEE. J was trimmed by 3 bases and V by 0 bases; bases with no gene match: 5. The CDR3 sequence: CASSVGGGQEETQYF. The CDR3 bases are TGTGCCAGCAGCGTAGGGGGGGGTCAAGAAGAGACCCAGTACTTC.

A word on this clonotype: The junction departs from germline at one end; a sequencing error may be responsible. CDR3 DNA: TGCGCCAGCAGCGCGACCGGGGGGCCCAATGAGCAGTTCTTC. Protein: CASSATGGPNEQFF. The V call is TRBV7-8, the J call TRBJ2-1; tentative D call: TRBD2 (7 bases). Germline V gives CDR1 SGHVS, CDR2 FQNEAQ. The CDR3 sequence is 14 residues long.

The V call is TRBV4-2, the J call TRBJ2-5, with 7 bases lining up with TRBD2. V was pared by 0 bases and J by 3 bases, with 4 bases of the junction left unmatched. CDR3 length: 15 residues. In germline, CDR1 is LGHNA, CDR2 YNFKEQ. DNA for the CDR3: TGTGCCAGCAGCCAAGATCTGGGAGGGAAAGAGACCCAGTACTTC. This codes for CASSQDLGGKETQYF.

The chain has TRBV29-1 and TRBJ2-7; the D gene is possibly TRBD1 (6 bases). The CDR3 runs 13 residues. Trimming took off 7 bases at V and 0 bases at J, with 13 bases between the two ends. Per the germline V gene, CDR1 is SQVTM and CDR2 is ANQGSEA. The CDR3 spells CSAVKQGSYEQYF. The DNA of the CDR3 is TGCAGCGCAGTTAAACAGGGCTCCTACGAGCAGTACTTC.